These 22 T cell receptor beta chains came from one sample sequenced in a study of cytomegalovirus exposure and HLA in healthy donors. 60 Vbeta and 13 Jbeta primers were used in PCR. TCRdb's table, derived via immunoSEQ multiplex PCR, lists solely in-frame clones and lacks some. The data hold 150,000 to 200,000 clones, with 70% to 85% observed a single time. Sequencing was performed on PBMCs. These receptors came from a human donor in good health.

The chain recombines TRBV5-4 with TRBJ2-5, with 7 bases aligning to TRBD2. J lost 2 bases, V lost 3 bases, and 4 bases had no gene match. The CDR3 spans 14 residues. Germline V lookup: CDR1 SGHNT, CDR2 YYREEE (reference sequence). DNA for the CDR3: TGTGCCAGCAGCTGGGGGGGTTTTCAAGAGACCCAGTACTTC. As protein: CASSWGGFQETQYF.

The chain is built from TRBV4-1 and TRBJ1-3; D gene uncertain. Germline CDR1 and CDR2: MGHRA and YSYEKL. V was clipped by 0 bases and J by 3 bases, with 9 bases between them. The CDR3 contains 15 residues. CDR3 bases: TGCGCCAGCAGCCAAGATCCAGGAGGTGGAAACACCATATATTTT. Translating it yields CASSQDPGGGNTIYF.

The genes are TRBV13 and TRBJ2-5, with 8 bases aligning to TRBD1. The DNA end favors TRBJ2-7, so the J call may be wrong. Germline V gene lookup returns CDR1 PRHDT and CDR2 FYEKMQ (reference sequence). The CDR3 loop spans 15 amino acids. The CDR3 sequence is CASSPSGTGHYEQYF. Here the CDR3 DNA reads TGTGCCAGCAGCCCCTCCGGGACAGGACACTACGAGCAGTACTTC.

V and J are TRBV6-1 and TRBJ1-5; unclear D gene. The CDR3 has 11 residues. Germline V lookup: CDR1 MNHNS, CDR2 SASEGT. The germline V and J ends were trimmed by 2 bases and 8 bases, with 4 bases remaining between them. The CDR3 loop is CASSEPEPQHF. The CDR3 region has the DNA TGTGCCAGCAGTGAACCGGAGCCCCAGCATTTT.

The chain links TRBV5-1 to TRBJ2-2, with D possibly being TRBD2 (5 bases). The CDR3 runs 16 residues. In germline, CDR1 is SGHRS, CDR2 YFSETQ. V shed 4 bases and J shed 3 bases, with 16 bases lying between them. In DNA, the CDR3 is TGCGCCAGCAGCCTGACCGGGGTTAGGTACACCGGGGAGCTGTTTTTT. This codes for CASSLTGVRYTGELFF. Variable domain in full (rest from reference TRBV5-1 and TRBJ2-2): KAGVTQTPRYLIKTRGQQVTLSCSPISGHRSVSWYQQTPGQGLQFLFEYFSETQRNKGNFPGRFSGRQFSNSRSEMNVSTLELGDSALYLCASSLTGVRYTGELFFGEGSRLTVL.

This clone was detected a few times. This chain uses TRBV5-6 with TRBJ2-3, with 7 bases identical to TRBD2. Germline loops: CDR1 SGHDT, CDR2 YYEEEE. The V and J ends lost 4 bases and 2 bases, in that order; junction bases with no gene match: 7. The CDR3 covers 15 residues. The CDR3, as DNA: TGTGCCAGCAGCCCGGGGGACTACTTCACAGATACGCAGTATTTT. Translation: CASSPGDYFTDTQYF.

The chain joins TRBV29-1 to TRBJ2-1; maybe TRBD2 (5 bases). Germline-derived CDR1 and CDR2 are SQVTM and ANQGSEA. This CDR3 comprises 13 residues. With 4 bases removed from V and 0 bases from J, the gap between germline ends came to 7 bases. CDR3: CSVAGSSYNEQFF. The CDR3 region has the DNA TGCAGCGTTGCGGGAAGCTCCTACAATGAGCAGTTCTTC.

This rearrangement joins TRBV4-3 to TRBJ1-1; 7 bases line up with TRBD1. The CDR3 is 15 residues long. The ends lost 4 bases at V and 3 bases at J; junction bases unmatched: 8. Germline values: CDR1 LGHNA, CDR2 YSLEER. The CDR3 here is CASSPRGRGYTEAFF. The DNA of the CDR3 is TGCGCCAGCAGCCCACGGGGCAGGGGGTACACTGAAGCTTTCTTT.

CDR3 residues: CASSETGTAGELFF. The CDR3 DNA sequence: TGTGCCAGCAGCGAAACAGGGACGGCCGGGGAGCTGTTTTTT. V gene TRBV9 combines with J gene TRBJ2-2; tentative D call: TRBD1 (6 bases). V was cut by 3 bases and J by 6 bases, with 12 bases left in between. Germline-derived CDR1 and CDR2 are SGDLS and YYNGEE. This CDR3 region has 14 residues.

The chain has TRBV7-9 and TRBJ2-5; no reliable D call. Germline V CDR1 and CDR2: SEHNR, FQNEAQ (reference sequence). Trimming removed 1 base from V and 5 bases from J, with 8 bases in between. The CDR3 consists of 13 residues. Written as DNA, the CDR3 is TGTGCCAGCAGCTTAGGTTTTGCGGAGACCCAGTACTTC. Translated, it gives CASSLGFAETQYF.

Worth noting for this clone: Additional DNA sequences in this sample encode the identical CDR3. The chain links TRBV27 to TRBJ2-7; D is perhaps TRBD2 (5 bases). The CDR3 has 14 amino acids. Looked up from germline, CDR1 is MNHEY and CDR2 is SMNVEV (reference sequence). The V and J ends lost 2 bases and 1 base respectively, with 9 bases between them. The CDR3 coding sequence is TGTGCCAGCAGTTTAGGCCCGGGGTCCTACGAGCAGTACTTC. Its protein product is CASSLGPGSYEQYF.

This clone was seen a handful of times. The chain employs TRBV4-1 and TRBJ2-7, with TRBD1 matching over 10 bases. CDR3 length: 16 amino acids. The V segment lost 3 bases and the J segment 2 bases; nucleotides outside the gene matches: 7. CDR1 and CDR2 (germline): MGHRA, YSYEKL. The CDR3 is CASSHLPGQGPYEQYF. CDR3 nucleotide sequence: TGCGCCAGCAGCCACCTTCCGGGACAGGGGCCCTACGAGCAGTACTTC.

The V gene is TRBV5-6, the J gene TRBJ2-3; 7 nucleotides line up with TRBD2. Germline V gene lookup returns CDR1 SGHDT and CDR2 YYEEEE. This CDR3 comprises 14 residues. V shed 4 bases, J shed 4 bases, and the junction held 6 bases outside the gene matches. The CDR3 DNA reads TGTGCCAGCAGCCCTGGGGGGGTCCCAGATACGCAGTATTTT. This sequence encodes CASSPGGVPDTQYF.

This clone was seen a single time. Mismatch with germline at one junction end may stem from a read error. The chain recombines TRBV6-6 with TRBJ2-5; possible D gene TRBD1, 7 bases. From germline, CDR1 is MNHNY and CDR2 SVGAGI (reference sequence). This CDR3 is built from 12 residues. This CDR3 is CASSYGGTALDF. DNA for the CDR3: TGTGCCAGCAGTTACGGGGGGACAGCCCTCGACTTC.

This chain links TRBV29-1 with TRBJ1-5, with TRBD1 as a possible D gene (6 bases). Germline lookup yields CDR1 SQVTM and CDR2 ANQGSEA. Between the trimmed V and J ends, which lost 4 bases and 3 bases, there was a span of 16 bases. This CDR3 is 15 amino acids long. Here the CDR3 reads CSVGGVGGTNQPQHF. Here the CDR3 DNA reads TGCAGCGTTGGAGGGGTAGGGGGTACCAATCAGCCCCAGCATTTT. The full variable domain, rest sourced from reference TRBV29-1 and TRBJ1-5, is SAVISQKPSRDICQRGTSLTIQCQVDSQVTMMFWYRQQPGQSLTLIATANQGSEATYESGFVIDKFPISRPNLTFSTLTVSNMSPEDSSIYLCSVGGVGGTNQPQHFGDGTRLSIL.

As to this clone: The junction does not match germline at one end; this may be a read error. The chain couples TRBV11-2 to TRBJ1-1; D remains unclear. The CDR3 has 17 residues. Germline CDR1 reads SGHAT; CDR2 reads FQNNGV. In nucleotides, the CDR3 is TGTGCCAGCAGCTTAGTTAGTCTTCGTATCAGGAACTCTGAAGCTTTCTTT. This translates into CASSLVSLRIRNSEAFF. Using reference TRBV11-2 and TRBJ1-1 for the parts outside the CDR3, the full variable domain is EAGVAQSPRYKIIEKRQSVAFWCNPISGHATLYWYQQILGQGPKLLIQFQNNGVVDDSQLPKDRFSAERLKGVDSTLKIQPAKLEDSAVYLCASSLVSLRIRNSEAFFGQGTRLTVV.

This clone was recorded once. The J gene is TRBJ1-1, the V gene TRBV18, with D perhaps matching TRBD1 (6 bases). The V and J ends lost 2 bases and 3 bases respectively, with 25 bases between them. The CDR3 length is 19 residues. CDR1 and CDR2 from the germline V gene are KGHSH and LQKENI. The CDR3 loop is CASSPGRFRQGRVDTEAFF. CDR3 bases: TGTGCCAGCTCACCAGGTCGTTTCAGGCAGGGGAGGGTGGACACTGAAGCTTTCTTT.

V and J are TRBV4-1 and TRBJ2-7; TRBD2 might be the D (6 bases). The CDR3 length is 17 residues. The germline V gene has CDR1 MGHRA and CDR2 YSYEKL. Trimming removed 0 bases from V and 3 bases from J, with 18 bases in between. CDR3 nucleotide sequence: TGCGCCAGCAGCCAAGAGTGCGGGACGGGGACTTTCTACGAGCAGTACTTC. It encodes CASSQECGTGTFYEQYF.

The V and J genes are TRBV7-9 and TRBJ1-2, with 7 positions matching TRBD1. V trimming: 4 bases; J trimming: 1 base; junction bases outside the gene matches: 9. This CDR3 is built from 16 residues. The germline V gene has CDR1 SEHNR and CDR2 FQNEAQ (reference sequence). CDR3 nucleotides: TGTGCCAGCAGCTCAAGAAGACAGGGACGTAACTATGGCTACACCTTC. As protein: CASSSRRQGRNYGYTF. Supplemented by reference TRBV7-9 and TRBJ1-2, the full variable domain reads DTGVSQNPRHKITKRGQNVTFRCDPISEHNRLYWYRQTLGQGPEFLTYFQNEAQLEKSRLLSDRFSAERPKGSFSTLEIQRTEQGDSAMYLCASSSRRQGRNYGYTFGSGTRLTVV.

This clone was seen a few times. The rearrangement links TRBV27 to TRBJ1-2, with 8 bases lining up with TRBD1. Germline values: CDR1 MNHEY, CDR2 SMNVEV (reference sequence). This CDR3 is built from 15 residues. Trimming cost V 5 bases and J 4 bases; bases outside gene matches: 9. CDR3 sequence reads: CASSPFDRGVYGYTF. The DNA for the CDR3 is TGTGCCAGCAGTCCATTCGACAGGGGTGTCTATGGCTACACCTTC.

The DNA for the CDR3 is TGTGCCAGCAGCCCAAGCCTTTCCGACAGGAATGGCTACACCTTC. It is translated as CASSPSLSDRNGYTF. The chain employs TRBV5-4 and TRBJ1-2; tentative D call: TRBD1 (6 bases). The germline V gene encodes CDR1 SGHNT and CDR2 YYREEE (reference sequence). The CDR3 is 15 amino acids. Between the trimmed V and J ends, which lost 4 bases and 6 bases, there was a span of 19 bases. The entire variable domain, with the rest obtained from reference TRBV5-4 and TRBJ1-2, is as follows: ETGVTQSPTHLIKTRGQQVTLRCSSQSGHNTVSWYQQALGQGPQFIFQYYREEENGRGNFPPRFSGLQFPNYSSELNVNALELDDSALYLCASSPSLSDRNGYTFGSGTRLTVV.

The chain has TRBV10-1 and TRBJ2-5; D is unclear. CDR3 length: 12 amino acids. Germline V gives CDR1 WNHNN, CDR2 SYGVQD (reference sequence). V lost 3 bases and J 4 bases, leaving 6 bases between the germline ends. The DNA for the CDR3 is TGCGCCAGCAGTGAAAACTCAGAGACCCAGTACTTC. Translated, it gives CASSENSETQYF.